This T cell receptor beta chain emerged from a study of cytomegalovirus exposure and HLA in healthy donors. Looked up from germline, CDR1 is SGHDN and CDR2 is FVKESK. The CDR3 has 15 residues. V lost 5 bases and J lost 4, with 18 bases in between. The primer mix had 60 Vbeta and 13 Jbeta primers. The assay was immunoSEQ multiplex PCR, and TCRdb's table has in-frame clones only and misses some. The sample records some 220,000 clones, around 78% being singletons. The clonotype originates from a boy aged 10-17 years in good health and CMV-seronegative. Sequences were obtained from PBMCs. The V call is TRBV14, the J call TRBJ2-7; D not resolved. In DNA, the CDR3 is TGTGCCAGCAGCAGACACCCATCCCAAGCATACGAGCAGTACTTC. It translates to CASSRHPSQAYEQYF.